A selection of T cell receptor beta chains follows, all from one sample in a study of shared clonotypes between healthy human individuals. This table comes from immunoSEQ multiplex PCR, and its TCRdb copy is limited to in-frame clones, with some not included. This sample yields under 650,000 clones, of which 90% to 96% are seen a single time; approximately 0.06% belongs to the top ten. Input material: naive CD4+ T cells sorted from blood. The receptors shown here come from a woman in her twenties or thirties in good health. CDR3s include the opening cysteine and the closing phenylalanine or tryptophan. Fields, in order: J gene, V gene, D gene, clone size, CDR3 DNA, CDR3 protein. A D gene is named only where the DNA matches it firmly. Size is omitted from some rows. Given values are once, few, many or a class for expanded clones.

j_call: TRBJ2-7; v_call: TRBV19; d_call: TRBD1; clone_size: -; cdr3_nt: TGTGCCAGTAGTAGCCCGGGACAGGGGGGCGAGCAGTACTTC; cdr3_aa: CASSSPGQGGEQYF
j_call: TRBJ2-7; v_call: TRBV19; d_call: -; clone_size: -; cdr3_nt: TGTGCCAGTAGTTTTTCGATAAACTACGAGCAGTACTTC; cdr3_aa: CASSFSINYEQYF
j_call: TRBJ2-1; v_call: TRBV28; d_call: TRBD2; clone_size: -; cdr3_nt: TGTGCCAGCAGTTCCCCCCCGGCGGCTAGCGGGGATGAGCAGTTCTTC; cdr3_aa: CASSSPPAASGDEQFF
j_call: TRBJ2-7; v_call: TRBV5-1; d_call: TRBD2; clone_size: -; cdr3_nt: TGCGCCAGCAGCCAAGCGGGGGGGACCTACGAGCAGTACTTC; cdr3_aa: CASSQAGGTYEQYF
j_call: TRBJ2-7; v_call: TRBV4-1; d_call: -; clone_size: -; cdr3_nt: TGCGCCAGCAGCCAAGGGGCGGGGACACTAATTTACGAGCAGTACTTC; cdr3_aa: CASSQGAGTLIYEQYF
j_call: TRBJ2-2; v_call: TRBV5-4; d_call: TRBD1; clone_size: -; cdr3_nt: TGTGCCAGCAGGCTCGGACAGGGGGCAGGGACCGGGGAGCTGTTTTTT; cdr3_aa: CASRLGQGAGTGELFF
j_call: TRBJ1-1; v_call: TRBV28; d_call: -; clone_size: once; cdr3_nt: TGTGCCAGCAGTTTTCGGAGGATTCGAAACACTGAAGCTTTCTTT; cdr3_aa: CASSFRRIRNTEAFF
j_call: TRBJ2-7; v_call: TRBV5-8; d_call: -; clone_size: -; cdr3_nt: TGTGCCAGCATTCACCCCCTCGGCTTCGAGCAGTACTTC; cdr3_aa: CASIHPLGFEQYF
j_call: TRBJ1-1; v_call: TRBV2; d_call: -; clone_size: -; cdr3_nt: TGTGCCAGCAGTGGACTGAGAACGGCTGAAGCTTTCTTT; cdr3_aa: CASSGLRTAEAFF
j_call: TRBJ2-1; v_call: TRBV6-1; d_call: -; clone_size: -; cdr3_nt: TGTGCCAGCAGTGAAGTCTATGAGCAGTTCTTC; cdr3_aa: CASSEVYEQFF
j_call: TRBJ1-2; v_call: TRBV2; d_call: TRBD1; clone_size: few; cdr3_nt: TGTGCCAGCACCCCGACAGGGAACTATGGCTACACCTTC; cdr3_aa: CASTPTGNYGYTF
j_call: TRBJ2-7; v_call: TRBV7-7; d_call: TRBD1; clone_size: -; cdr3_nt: TGTGCCAGCAGCTACTGCTCGGACAGGGTAAATTGTGAGCAGTACTTC; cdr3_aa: CASSYCSDRVNCEQYF
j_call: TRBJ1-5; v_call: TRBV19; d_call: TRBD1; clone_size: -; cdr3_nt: TGTGCCAGTAGTGTGGGGACAGGGAGAAATCAGCCCCAGCATTTT; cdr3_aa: CASSVGTGRNQPQHF